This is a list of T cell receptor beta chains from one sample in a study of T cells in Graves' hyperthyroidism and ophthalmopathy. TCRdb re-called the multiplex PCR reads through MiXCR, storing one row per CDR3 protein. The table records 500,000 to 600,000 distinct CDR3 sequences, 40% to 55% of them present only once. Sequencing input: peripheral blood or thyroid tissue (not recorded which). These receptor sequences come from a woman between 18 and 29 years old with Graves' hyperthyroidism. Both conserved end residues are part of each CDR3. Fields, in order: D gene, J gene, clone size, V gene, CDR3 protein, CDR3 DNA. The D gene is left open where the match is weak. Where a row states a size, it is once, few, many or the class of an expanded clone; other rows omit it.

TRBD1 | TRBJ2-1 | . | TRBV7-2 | CASSWDSSYNEQFF | TGTGCCAGCAGCTGGGACAGCTCCTACAATGAGCAGTTCTTC
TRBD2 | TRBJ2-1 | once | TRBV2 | CAGAQAGAYNEQFF | TGTGCCGGTGCCCAAGCGGGAGCGTACAATGAGCAGTTCTTC
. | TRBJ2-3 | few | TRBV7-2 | CASSLDRDTDTQYF | TGTGCCAGCAGCTTAGACCGGGACACAGATACGCAGTATTTT
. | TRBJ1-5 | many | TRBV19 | CASSIGNQPQHF | TGTGCCAGTAGTATCGGGAATCAGCCCCAGCATTTT
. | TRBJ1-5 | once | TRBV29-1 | CSVDKQETQHF | TGCAGCGTTGACAAGCAAGAGACCCAGCATTTT
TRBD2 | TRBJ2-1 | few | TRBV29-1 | CSVELSGRLDEQFF | TGCAGCGTTGAACTAAGCGGGAGGCTCGATGAGCAGTTCTTC
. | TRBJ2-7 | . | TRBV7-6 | CAGQNYEQYF | TGTGCCGGACAGAACTACGAGCAGTACTTC
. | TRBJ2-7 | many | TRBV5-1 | CASSNVLGYEQYF | TGCGCCAGCAGTAATGTTCTGGGGTACGAGCAGTACTTC
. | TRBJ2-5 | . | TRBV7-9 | CASSRETYNEQYF | TGTGCCAGCAGCCGGGAGACCTACAATGAGCAGTACTTC
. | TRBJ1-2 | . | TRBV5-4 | CASSFGRDENGYTF | TGTGCCAGCAGCTTTGGCAGGGATGAAAATGGCTACACCTTC
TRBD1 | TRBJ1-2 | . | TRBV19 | CASVNRGENYGYTF | TGTGCCAGTGTAAACAGGGGGGAGAACTATGGCTACACCTTC
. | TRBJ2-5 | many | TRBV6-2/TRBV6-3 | CASSHRTSVETQYF | TGTGCCAGCAGTCATCGGACCAGCGTAGAGACCCAGTACTTC
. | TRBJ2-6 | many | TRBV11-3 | CASSLENTFSGANVLTF | TGTGCCAGCAGCTTAGAGAACACATTCTCTGGGGCCAACGTCCTGACTTTC
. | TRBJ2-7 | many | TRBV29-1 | CSAVFPSGVTDYEQYF | TGCAGCGCTGTATTCCCTTCAGGGGTCACTGATTACGAGCAGTACTTC
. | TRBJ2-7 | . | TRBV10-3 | CAISELRSYEQYF | TGTGCCATCAGTGAGTTAAGGAGCTACGAGCAGTACTTC
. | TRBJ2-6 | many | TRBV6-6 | CASSYRTPSGANVLTF | TGTGCCAGCAGTTACCGAACACCATCTGGGGCCAACGTCCTGACTTTC
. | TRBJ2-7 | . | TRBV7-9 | CASSLAHAAQYF | TGTGCCAGCAGCTTAGCGCACGCTGCGCAGTACTTC
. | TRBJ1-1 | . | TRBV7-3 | CASSLTGWTEAFF | TGTGCCAGCAGCTTAACTGGGTGGACTGAAGCTTTCTTT
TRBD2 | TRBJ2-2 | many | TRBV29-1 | CSVPSGRYTGELFF | TGCAGCGTACCTAGCGGGAGGTACACCGGGGAGCTGTTTTTT
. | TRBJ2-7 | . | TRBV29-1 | CSVVPQGRLYEQYF | TGCAGCGTTGTTCCCCAGGGGAGGCTATACGAGCAGTACTTC
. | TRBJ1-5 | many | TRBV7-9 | CASSLGSENQPQHF | TGTGCCAGCAGCTTAGGCAGCGAAAATCAGCCCCAGCATTTT
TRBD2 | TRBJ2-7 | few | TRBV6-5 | CASSVTSDAYEQYF | TGTGCCAGCTCGGTGACTAGCGACGCCTACGAGCAGTACTTC
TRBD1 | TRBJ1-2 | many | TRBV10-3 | CAISPQGRDGYTF | TGTGCCATCAGTCCACAGGGGCGGGATGGCTACACCTTC
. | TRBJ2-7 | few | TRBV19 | CASKGSRGYEQYF | TGTGCCAGTAAAGGGAGTAGGGGCTACGAGCAGTACTTC
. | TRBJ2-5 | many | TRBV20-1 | CSARGLTLWQQETQYF | TGCAGTGCTAGAGGTTTAACGCTGTGGCAACAAGAGACCCAGTACTTC
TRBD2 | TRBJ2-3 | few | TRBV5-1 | CASNAGGGDTQYF | TGCGCCAGCAATGCGGGAGGGGGCGATACGCAGTATTTT
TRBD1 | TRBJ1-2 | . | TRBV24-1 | CATSDPSGTGETGDRYGYTF | TGTGCCACCAGTGATCCCTCCGGGACAGGGGAGACCGGGGATCGCTATGGCTACACCTTC
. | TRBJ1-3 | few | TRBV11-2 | CASAVNSGNTIYF | TGTGCCAGCGCGGTGAACTCTGGAAACACCATATATTTT
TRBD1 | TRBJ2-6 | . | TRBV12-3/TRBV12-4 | CASSAMGQEGLYSEANVLTF | TGTGCCAGCAGCGCCATGGGACAGGAGGGGCTTTACTCCGAAGCCAACGTCCTGACTTTC
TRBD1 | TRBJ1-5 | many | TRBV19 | CASKGTGSNQPQHF | TGTGCCAGTAAAGGGACAGGGAGCAATCAGCCCCAGCATTTT
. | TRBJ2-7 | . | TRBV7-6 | CASSRPYEQYF | TGTGCCAGCAGCAGACCCTACGAGCAGTACTTC